Below, 23 T cell receptor beta chains from the same sample are listed, as sequenced in a study of T cell repertoires in cytomegalovirus infection (dated by TCRdb to the late 2010s). TCRdb records Illumina HiSeq 1500 as the sequencer. TCRdb ran its own pipeline on the public reads, namely fastp trimming at Q25 and MiXCR clone calling, and kept in-frame beta chains. All rows with the same CDR3 protein become a single entry with the most common DNA and genes. This sample gives about a million distinct CDR3 sequences in total; approximately 31% of them show up just once. Clones ranked in the top ten supply about 14% of the sample. These receptors' antigens are unknown. The treatment or condition label here, explained by the study, means: in vitro stimulation with specific CMV peptide epitopes to enrich CMV-specific T cells. The sample was cultured CD8+ T cells from PBMCs, taken from culture after CMV antigen stimulation. The receptor set was obtained from a human donor in good health (CMV status not recorded). Some clones in this sample may be carry-over from other donors' samples.

This clonotype was found many times. The chain couples TRBV7-8 to TRBJ1-1, with no clear D. Germline-derived CDR1 and CDR2 are SGHVS and FQNEAQ. Between the trimmed V and J ends, which lost 0 bases and 5 bases, there was a span of 10 bases. This CDR3 contains 14 residues. The CDR3 loop is CASSLAGFRTEAFF. Here the CDR3 DNA reads TGTGCCAGCAGCTTAGCAGGGTTTAGAACTGAAGCTTTCTTT. Variable domain in full (rest from reference TRBV7-8 and TRBJ1-1): GAGVSQSPRYKVAKRGQDVALRCDPISGHVSLFWYQQALGQGPEFLTYFQNEAQLDKSGLPSDRFFAERPEGSVSTLKIQRTQQEDSAVYLCASSLAGFRTEAFFGQGTRLTVV.

This clonotype was seen just once. The chain employs TRBV28 and TRBJ1-1; D might be TRBD1 (6 bases). Per the germline V gene, CDR1 is MDHEN and CDR2 is SYDVKM. Deletions cut 3 bases from V and 2 bases from J, with 13 bases between. The CDR3 runs to 15 residues. Here the CDR3 DNA reads TGTGCCAGCAGTTTCACCGGGACACCTAACACTGAAGCTTTCTTT. Encoded protein: CASSFTGTPNTEAFF. Using reference TRBV28 and TRBJ1-1 for the parts outside the CDR3, the full variable domain is DVKVTQSSRYLVKRTGEKVFLECVQDMDHENMFWYRQDPGLGLRLIYFSYDVKMKEKGDIPEGYSVSREKKERFSLILESASTNQTSMYLCASSFTGTPNTEAFFGQGTRLTVV.

The rearrangement joins TRBV5-6 to TRBJ2-7, with TRBD1 identical over 11 bases. Looked up from germline, CDR1 is SGHDT and CDR2 is YYEEEE. CDR3 length: 15 residues. The junction had 9 bases not matched to a gene; V was cut back by 4 bases and J by 6 bases. The CDR3 region has the DNA TGTGCCAGCAGCCCCCTGAGGACAGGGGGCTTCGAGCAGTACGTC. This codes for CASSPLRTGGFEQYV.

CDR3 residues: CASSRQGMTQYF. The CDR3 DNA follows: TGTGCCAGCAGCCGACAGGGAATGACGCAGTATTTT. J is TRBJ2-3 and V is TRBV12-3 or TRBV12-4; TRBD1 matches at 7 bases. This CDR3 has 12 amino acids. Unmatched junction bases numbered 6, after V lost 6 bases and J lost 9 bases.

V and J are TRBV14 and TRBJ2-1; D may match TRBD1 or TRBD2 (5 bases each). The CDR3 length is 17 residues. V was clipped by 6 bases and J by 0 bases, with 18 bases between them. From germline, CDR1 is SGHDN and CDR2 FVKESK. The CDR3 loop is CASSLIPGTNSYNEQFF. Here the CDR3 DNA reads TGTGCCAGCAGTCTAATTCCCGGGACCAACTCCTACAATGAGCAGTTCTTC.

This sequence joins TRBV6-6 and TRBJ2-7, with TRBD1 identical over 8 bases. Germline lookup yields CDR1 MNHNY and CDR2 SVGAGI (reference sequence). Unmatched junction bases numbered 6, after V lost 2 bases and J lost 6 bases. The CDR3 totals 14 residues. The CDR3 nucleotides are TGTGCCAGCAGTTACGACAGGGGAGGTAGCGAGCAGTACGTC. It translates to CASSYDRGGSEQYV.

The chain has TRBV28 and TRBJ2-5; D ambiguous. The V end lost 10 bases, the J end lost 5 bases, and 14 bases lay between the germline ends. Germline V gene sequence: CDR1 MDHEN, CDR2 SYDVKM. The CDR3 has 12 residues. CDR3 sequence (DNA): TGTGCCACCCGACACGGGTGGGAGACCCAGTACTTC. Translation gives CATRHGWETQYF. The variable domain in full, with the rest retrieved from reference TRBV28 and TRBJ2-5, is DVKVTQSSRYLVKRTGEKVFLECVQDMDHENMFWYRQDPGLGLRLIYFSYDVKMKEKGDIPEGYSVSREKKERFSLILESASTNQTSMYLCATRHGWETQYFGPGTRLLVL.

CDR3 amino acids: CASSAGQLNQPQHF. As DNA, the CDR3 is TGTGCCAGCAGCGCGGGACAGCTCAATCAGCCCCAGCATTTT. This chain uses TRBV9 with TRBJ1-5, with 7 bases aligning to TRBD1. CDR1 SGDLS and CDR2 YYNGEE come from the germline V gene. CDR3 length equals 14 residues. Losses at the gene ends were 3 bases for V and 3 bases for J; bases not matched to a gene: 3.

Many counts were recorded for this clonotype. The rearrangement joins TRBV7-8 to TRBJ2-7; either TRBD1 or TRBD2 may fit D (5 bases each). The germline V and J ends were trimmed by 1 base and 2 bases, with 33 bases remaining between them. This CDR3 is built from 22 residues. From germline, CDR1 is SGHVS and CDR2 FQNEAQ. The CDR3 region is CASSLGPDSVGTAPSLTYEQYF. The CDR3 bases are TGTGCCAGCAGCTTAGGACCCGACTCTGTCGGGACCGCTCCCTCCCTAACCTACGAGCAGTACTTC.

This chain uses TRBV12-3 or TRBV12-4 with TRBJ2-7, with 10 bases matching TRBD2. The V and J ends lost 2 bases and 5 bases, in that order; junction bases with no gene match: 12. The CDR3 is 17 amino acids. The CDR3 bases are TGTGCCAGCAGTTTATTTAGTCTAGCGGGGGATCCAGACGAGCAGTACTTC. Protein sequence: CASSLFSLAGDPDEQYF.

The gene calls are TRBV7-6 and TRBJ2-7; 7 bases are shared with TRBD1. Unmatched junction bases numbered 3, after V lost 5 bases and J lost 2 bases. The germline V gene has CDR1 SGHVS and CDR2 FNYEAQ. The CDR3 spans 13 residues. CDR3 protein: CASSTGQTYEQYV. The CDR3 DNA reads as TGTGCCAGCAGCACGGGACAGACCTACGAGCAGTACGTC.

This rearrangement joins TRBV19 to TRBJ2-2; no clear D. In germline, CDR1 is LNHDA, CDR2 SQIVND (reference sequence). The CDR3 totals 15 residues. V shed 3 bases and J shed 7 bases, with 15 bases lying between them. The CDR3, as DNA: TGTGCCAGTAGTATCGAGGCAGGTCTTTTCGGGGAGCTGTTTTTT. This translates into CASSIEAGLFGELFF.

This rearrangement joins TRBV19 to TRBJ1-4; a possible D gene is TRBD1 (6 bases). In germline, CDR1 is LNHDA, CDR2 SQIVND (reference sequence). V gave up 3 bases and J gave up 0 bases, with 14 bases separating them. The CDR3 runs to 17 residues. This chain's CDR3 is CASSIRAGAPTNEKLFF. In DNA, the CDR3 is TGTGCCAGTAGTATTCGGGCAGGGGCACCAACTAATGAAAAACTGTTTTTT.

This clonotype was seen only a few times. V is TRBV6-1 and J is TRBJ2-1, with 8 nucleotides matching TRBD1. In germline, CDR1 is MNHNS, CDR2 SASEGT. The CDR3 contains 18 residues. Trimming took 5 bases from V and 1 from J; bases not matched to a gene: 13. DNA for the CDR3: TGTGCCAGCAGTTATCCGGGACAGGCCGCCCAATCCTACAATGAGCAGTTCTTC. Its protein is CASSYPGQAAQSYNEQFF.

The CDR3 spells CASSHLIADTQYF. The DNA for the CDR3 is TGTGCCAGCAGCCACCTTATCGCGGATACGCAGTATTTT. The chain combines TRBV14 with TRBJ2-3; no clear D gene. V was cut by 3 bases and J by 6 bases, with 10 bases left in between. Germline V gene data show CDR1 as SGHDN and CDR2 as FVKESK. The CDR3 has 13 residues.

The CDR3 sequence: CASTPGGARDTQYF. CDR3 sequence (DNA): TGTGCCAGTACCCCAGGGGGCGCAAGAGATACGCAGTATTTT. The rearrangement links TRBV19 to TRBJ2-3; 8 bases are shared with TRBD1. V lost 7 bases to trimming and J lost 5 bases; unmatched junction nucleotides: 8. Germline lookup yields CDR1 LNHDA and CDR2 SQIVND (reference sequence). This CDR3 is 14 amino acids long. Combining the CDR3 with reference TRBV19 and TRBJ2-3 gives the whole variable domain DGGITQSPKYLFRKEGQNVTLSCEQNLNHDAMYWYRQDPGQGLRLIYYSQIVNDFQKGDIAEGYSVSREKKESFPLTVTSAQKNPTAFYLCASTPGGARDTQYFGPGTRLTVL.

The gene calls are TRBV19 and TRBJ2-5; D unresolved. V lost 3 bases to trimming and J lost 1 base, with 9 bases between them. This CDR3 is 14 amino acids long. Looked up from germline, CDR1 is LNHDA and CDR2 is SQIVND (reference sequence). The CDR3 reads CASSIFGSQETQYF. The CDR3 DNA reads as TGTGCCAGTAGTATTTTCGGCAGCCAAGAGACCCAGTACTTC.

The chain carries TRBV18 and TRBJ1-2; weak D call: TRBD1 (5 bases). Germline V gives CDR1 KGHSH, CDR2 LQKENI. The CDR3 totals 15 residues. V gave up 2 bases and J gave up 8 bases, with 18 bases separating them. CDR3 residues: CASSPVFQGRDGYTF. In DNA, the CDR3 is TGTGCCAGCTCACCAGTTTTTCAGGGTCGGGACGGCTACACCTTC.

This sequence joins TRBV15 and TRBJ2-5; D not certain. Germline V gene lookup returns CDR1 LNHNV and CDR2 YYDKDF (reference sequence). V was cut by 0 bases and J by 4 bases, with 18 bases left in between. This CDR3 is 17 amino acids long. In DNA, the CDR3 is TGTGCCACCAGCAGAGATTTCGTGATGGGGATGACAGAGACCCAGTACTTC. Its translation is CATSRDFVMGMTETQYF.

This clonotype was observed a few times. The chain links TRBV12-3 or TRBV12-4 to TRBJ1-4, with 7 bases aligning to TRBD1. V dropped 5 bases and J dropped 3; count of bases not matched to a gene: 9. The length of the CDR3 is 16 residues. CDR3 in amino acids: CASSRPTGKANEKLFF. In DNA form, the CDR3 reads TGTGCCAGCAGTCGCCCGACAGGGAAGGCTAATGAAAAACTGTTTTTT.

This chain joins TRBV6-1 and TRBJ2-7; D may be TRBD2 (6 bases). In germline, CDR1 is MNHNS, CDR2 SASEGT. V was pared by 1 base and J by 4 bases, with 17 bases between. The CDR3 spans 16 residues. CDR3 nucleotide sequence: TGTGCCAGCAGTGAAGGCAGGATGGGACTGAGTTACGAGCAGTACTTC. Amino acids: CASSEGRMGLSYEQYF.

This chain connects TRBV5-5 to TRBJ1-5; TRBD1 is a possible D gene (5 bases). Germline V gene sequence: CDR1 SGHKS, CDR2 YYEKEE (reference sequence). V lost 2 bases to trimming and J lost 4 bases, with 13 bases between them. CDR3 length: 15 amino acids. CDR3 loop: CASSLDRTQNQPQHF. CDR3 in DNA: TGTGCCAGCAGCTTAGACAGAACCCAGAATCAGCCCCAGCATTTT.

The table lists this clonotype with many counts. V gene TRBV7-8 combines with J gene TRBJ1-5, with 8 bases lining up with TRBD1. J gave up 6 bases and V 5 bases, and 15 bases lay outside the gene matches. The CDR3 is 17 amino acids. Germline V gives CDR1 SGHVS, CDR2 FQNEAQ. DNA of the CDR3: TGTGCCAGCAGCGCCCGAGCGGGCAGGGGGCCGGGTCAGCCCCAGCATTTT. Encoded protein: CASSARAGRGPGQPQHF. Combining the CDR3 with reference TRBV7-8 and TRBJ1-5 gives the whole variable domain GAGVSQSPRYKVAKRGQDVALRCDPISGHVSLFWYQQALGQGPEFLTYFQNEAQLDKSGLPSDRFFAERPEGSVSTLKIQRTQQEDSAVYLCASSARAGRGPGQPQHFGDGTRLSIL.